This T cell receptor (beta chain) comes out of a study of T cell responses to AZD1222 COVID-19 vaccine. This table comes from immunoSEQ multiplex PCR, and its TCRdb copy is limited to in-frame clones, with some not included. Of roughly 200,000 clones listed, roughly 92% are singletons. General study points: Among the donors, most were white British and more were female, and clonal diversity was possibly underestimated. At study baseline, merely five or six AZD1222 recipients were seropositive.

Deletions cut 0 bases from V and 3 bases from J, with 11 bases between. The germline gives CDR1 LNHNV, CDR2 YYDKDF (reference sequence). The CDR3 consists of 15 residues. To note about this clone: Its target is not known.

Sequencing was performed on peripheral blood, taken on day 0 of AZD1222 vaccination. The chain combines TRBV15 with TRBJ1-2, with D hard to call. This TCR derives from an adult in good health. CDR3 loop: CATSRDTAEYYGYTF. The CDR3 nucleotides read TGTGCCACCAGCAGAGATACAGCTGAATACTATGGCTACACCTTC.